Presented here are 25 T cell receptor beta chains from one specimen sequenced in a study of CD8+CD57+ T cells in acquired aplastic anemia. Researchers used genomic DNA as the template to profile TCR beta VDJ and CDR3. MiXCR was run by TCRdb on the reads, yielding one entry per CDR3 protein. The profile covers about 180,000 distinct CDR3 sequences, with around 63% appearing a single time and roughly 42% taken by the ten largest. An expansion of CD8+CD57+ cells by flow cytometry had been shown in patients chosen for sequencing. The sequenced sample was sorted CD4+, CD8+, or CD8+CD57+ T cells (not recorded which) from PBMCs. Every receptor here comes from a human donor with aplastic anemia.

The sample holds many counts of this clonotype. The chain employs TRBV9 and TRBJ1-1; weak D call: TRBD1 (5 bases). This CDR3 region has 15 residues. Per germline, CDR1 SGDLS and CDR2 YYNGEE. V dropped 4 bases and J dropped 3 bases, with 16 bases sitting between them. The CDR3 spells CASSTPPRGYTEAFF. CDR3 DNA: TGTGCCAGCAGCACCCCCCCCCGGGGGTACACTGAAGCTTTCTTT.

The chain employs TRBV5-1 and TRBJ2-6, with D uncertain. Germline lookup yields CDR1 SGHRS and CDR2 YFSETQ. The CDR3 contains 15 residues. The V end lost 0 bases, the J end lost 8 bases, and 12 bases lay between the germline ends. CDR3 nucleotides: TGCGCCAGCAGCTTGGAAACAGTCTCACCCAACGTCCTGACTTTC. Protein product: CASSLETVSPNVLTF.

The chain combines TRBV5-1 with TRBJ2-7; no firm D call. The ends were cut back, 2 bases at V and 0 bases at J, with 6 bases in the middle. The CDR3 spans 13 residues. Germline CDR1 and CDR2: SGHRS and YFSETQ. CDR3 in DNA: TGCGCCAGCAGCTTCTCGGACTCCTACGAGCAGTACTTC. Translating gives CASSFSDSYEQYF. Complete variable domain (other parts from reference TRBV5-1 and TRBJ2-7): KAGVTQTPRYLIKTRGQQVTLSCSPISGHRSVSWYQQTPGQGLQFLFEYFSETQRNKGNFPGRFSGRQFSNSRSEMNVSTLELGDSALYLCASSFSDSYEQYFGPGTRLTVT.

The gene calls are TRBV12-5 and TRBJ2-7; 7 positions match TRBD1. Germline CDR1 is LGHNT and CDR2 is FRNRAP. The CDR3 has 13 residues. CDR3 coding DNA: TGTGCCAGCACCCAGGGACAGCTACGGGAGCAGTACTTC. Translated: CASTQGQLREQYF.

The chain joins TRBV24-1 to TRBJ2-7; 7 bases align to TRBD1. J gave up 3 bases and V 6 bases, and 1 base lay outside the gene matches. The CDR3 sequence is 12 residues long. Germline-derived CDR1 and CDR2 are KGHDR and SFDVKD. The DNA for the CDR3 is TGTGCCACCAGTTGGGACAGCTACGAGCAGTACTTC. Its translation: CATSWDSYEQYF.

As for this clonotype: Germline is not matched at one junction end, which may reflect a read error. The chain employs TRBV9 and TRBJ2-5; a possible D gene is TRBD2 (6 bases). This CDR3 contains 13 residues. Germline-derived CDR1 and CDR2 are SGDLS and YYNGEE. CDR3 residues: CARSVGGEKTQDF. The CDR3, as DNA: TGTGCCAGAAGCGTAGGAGGGGAGAAGACCCAGGACTTC. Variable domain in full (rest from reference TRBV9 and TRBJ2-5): DSGVTQTPKHLITATGQRVTLRCSPRSGDLSVYWYQQSLDQGLQFLIQYYNGEERAKGNILERFSAQQFPDLHSELNLSSLELGDSALYFCARSVGGEKTQDFGPGTRLLVL.

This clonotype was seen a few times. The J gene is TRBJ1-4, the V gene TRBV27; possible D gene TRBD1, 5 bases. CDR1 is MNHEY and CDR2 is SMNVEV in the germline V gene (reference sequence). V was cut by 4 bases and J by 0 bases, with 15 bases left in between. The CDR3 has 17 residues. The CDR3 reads CASSWDFRHATNEKLFF. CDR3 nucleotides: TGTGCCAGCAGTTGGGACTTCCGCCATGCAACTAATGAAAAACTGTTTTTT. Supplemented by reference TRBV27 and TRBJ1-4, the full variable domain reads EAQVTQNPRYLITVTGKKLTVTCSQNMNHEYMSWYRQDPGLGLRQIYYSMNVEVTDKGDVPEGYKVSRKEKRNFPLILESPSPNQTSLYFCASSWDFRHATNEKLFFGSGTQLSVL.

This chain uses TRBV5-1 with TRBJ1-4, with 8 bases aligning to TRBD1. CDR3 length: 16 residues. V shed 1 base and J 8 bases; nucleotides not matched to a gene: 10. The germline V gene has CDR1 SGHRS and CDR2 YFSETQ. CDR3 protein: CASSLSPGGEGEKLFF. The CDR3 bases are TGCGCCAGCAGCTTGAGTCCAGGGGGCGAGGGAGAAAAACTGTTTTTT.

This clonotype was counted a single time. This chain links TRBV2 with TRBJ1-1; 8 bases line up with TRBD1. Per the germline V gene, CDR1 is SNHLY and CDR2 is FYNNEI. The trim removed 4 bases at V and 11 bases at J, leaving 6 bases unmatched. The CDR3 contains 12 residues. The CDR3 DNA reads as TGTGCCAGCAGTGTCGCAGGGGGCCTCGCTTTCTTT. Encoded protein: CASSVAGGLAFF.

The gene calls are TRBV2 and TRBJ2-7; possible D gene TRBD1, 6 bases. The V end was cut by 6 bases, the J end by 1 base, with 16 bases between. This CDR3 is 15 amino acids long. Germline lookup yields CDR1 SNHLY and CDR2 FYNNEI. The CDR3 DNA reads TGTGCCAGCAGCGACCTCAGGGGTAATTCCTACGAGCAGTACTTC. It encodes CASSDLRGNSYEQYF.

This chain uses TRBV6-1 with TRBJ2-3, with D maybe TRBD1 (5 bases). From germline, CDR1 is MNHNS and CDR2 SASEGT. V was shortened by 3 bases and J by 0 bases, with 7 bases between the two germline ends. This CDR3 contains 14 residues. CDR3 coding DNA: TGTGCCAGCAGTGAGGGGCATAGCACAGATACGCAGTATTTT. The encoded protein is CASSEGHSTDTQYF.

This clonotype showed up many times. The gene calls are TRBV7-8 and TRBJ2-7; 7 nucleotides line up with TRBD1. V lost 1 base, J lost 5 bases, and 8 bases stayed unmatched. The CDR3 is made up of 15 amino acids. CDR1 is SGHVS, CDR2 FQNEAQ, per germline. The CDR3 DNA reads TGTGCCAGCAGCTTAGTGACAGGGAGTCAGAACGAGCAGTACTTC. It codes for CASSLVTGSQNEQYF.

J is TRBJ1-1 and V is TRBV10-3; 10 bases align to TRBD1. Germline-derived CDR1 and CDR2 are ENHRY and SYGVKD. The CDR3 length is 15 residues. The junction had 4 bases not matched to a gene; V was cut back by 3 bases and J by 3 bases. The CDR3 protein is CAISEKGQGYTEAFF. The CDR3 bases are TGTGCCATCAGTGAAAAGGGACAGGGGTACACTGAAGCTTTCTTT.

CDR3 bases: TGTGCCAGCAGCTCAGTACCGGGAGGAGAGTACGAGCAGTACTTC. Protein sequence: CASSSVPGGEYEQYF. The V gene is TRBV7-2, the J gene TRBJ2-7, with TRBD2 identical over 7 bases. The CDR3 is 15 amino acids. After removal of 4 bases from V and 4 bases from J, the junction contained 10 bases not matched to a gene. Germline CDR1 reads SGHTA; CDR2 reads FQGNSA.

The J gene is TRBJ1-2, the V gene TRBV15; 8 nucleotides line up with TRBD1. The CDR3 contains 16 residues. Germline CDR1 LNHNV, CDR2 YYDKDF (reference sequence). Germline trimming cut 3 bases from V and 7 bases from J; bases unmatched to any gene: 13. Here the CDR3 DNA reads TGTGCCACCAGCAGTGAATCCGGACAGGGACTAGGTGGCTACACCTTC. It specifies CATSSESGQGLGGYTF.

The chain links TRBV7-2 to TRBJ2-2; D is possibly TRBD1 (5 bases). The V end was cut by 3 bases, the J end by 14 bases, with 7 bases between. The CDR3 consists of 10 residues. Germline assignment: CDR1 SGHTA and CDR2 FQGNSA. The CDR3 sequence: CASSLQGLFF. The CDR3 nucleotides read TGTGCCAGCAGCTTGCAGGGACTGTTTTTT.

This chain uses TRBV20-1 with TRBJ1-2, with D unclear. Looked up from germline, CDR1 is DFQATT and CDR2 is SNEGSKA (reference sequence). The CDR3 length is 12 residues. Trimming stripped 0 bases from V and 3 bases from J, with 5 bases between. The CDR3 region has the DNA TGCAGTGCTAGAGAGGAAGACTATGGCTACACCTTC. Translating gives CSAREEDYGYTF.

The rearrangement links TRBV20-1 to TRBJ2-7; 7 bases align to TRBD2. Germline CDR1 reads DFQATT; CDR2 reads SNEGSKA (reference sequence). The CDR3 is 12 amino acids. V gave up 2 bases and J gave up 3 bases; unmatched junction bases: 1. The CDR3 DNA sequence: TGCAGTGCTAGACTAGCGGACTACGAGCAGTACTTC. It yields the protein CSARLADYEQYF.

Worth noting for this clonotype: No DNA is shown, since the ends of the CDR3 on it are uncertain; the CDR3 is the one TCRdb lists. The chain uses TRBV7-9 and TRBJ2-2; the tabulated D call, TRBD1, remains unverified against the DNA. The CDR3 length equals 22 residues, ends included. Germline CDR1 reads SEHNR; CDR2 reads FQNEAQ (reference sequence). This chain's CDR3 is CASSFNREYEQYFGPGTGELFF.

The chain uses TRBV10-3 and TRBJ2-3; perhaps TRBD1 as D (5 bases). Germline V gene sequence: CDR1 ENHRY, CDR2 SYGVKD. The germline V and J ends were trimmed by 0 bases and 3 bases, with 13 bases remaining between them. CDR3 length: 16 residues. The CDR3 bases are TGTGCCATCAGTGAGTCTGGCGGAAGGGGAACAGATACGCAGTATTTT. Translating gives CAISESGGRGTDTQYF.

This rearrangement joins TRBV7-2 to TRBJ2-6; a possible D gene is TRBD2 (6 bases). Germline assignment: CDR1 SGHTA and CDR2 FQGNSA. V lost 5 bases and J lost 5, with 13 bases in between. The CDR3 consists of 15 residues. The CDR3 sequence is CASSQNRGRANVLTF. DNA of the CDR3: TGTGCCAGCAGCCAGAACCGGGGGAGGGCCAACGTCCTGACTTTC.

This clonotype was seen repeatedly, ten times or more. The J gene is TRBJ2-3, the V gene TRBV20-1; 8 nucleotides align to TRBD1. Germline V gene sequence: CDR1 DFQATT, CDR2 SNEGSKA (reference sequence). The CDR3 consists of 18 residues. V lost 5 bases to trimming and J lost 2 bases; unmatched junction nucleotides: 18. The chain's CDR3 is CSAFEQGDSLYFTDTQYF. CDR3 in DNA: TGCAGTGCTTTTGAACAGGGGGATTCCCTATATTTCACAGATACGCAGTATTTT.

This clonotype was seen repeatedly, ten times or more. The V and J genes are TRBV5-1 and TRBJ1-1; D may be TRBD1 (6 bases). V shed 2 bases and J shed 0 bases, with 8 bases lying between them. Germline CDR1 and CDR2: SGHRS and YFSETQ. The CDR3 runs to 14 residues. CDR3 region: CASSFRGVNTEAFF. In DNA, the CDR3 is TGCGCCAGCAGCTTTAGGGGGGTGAACACTGAAGCTTTCTTT.

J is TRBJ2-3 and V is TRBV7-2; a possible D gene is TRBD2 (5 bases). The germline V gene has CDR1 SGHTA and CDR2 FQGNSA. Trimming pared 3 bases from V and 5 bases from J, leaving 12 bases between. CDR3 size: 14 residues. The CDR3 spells CASSLGAAKDTQYF. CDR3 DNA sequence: TGTGCCAGCAGCTTGGGAGCAGCCAAAGATACGCAGTATTTT.

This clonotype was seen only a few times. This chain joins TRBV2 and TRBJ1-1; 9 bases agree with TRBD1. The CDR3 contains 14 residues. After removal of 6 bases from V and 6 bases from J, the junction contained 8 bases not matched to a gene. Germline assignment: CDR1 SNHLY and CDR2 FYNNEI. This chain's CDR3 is CASRRDRESAEAFF. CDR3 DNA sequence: TGTGCCAGCAGAAGGGACAGGGAGTCCGCTGAAGCTTTCTTT.